This T cell receptor beta chain is from a study of OX40 agonist ivuxolimab in advanced cancers. The CDR3 has 14 residues. The V and J ends lost 4 bases and 7 bases, in that order; junction bases with no gene match: 7. Germline V gene data show CDR1 as SGHAT and CDR2 as FQNNGV. The data were produced by immunoSEQ multiplex PCR, yet TCRdb's version contains in-frame clones alone and is incomplete. The sample lists 77,000 or so clones; 90% were seen once. V gene TRBV11-2 combines with J gene TRBJ2-1, with 7 bases identical to TRBD2. The sequence was obtained from an adult with an advanced solid tumor such as melanoma, head and neck, liver or kidney cancer. The sample was CD4+ or CD8+ T cells sorted from blood, taken in a trial of the OX40 agonist ivuxolimab. The CDR3 spells CASSSRDYLNEQFF. The CDR3, as DNA: TGTGCCAGCAGCTCGCGGGACTACCTAAATGAGCAGTTCTTC. The whole variable domain, remainder taken from reference TRBV11-2 and TRBJ2-1, is EAGVAQSPRYKIIEKRQSVAFWCNPISGHATLYWYQQILGQGPKLLIQFQNNGVVDDSQLPKDRFSAERLKGVDSTLKIQPAKLEDSAVYLCASSSRDYLNEQFFGPGTRLTVL.